This T cell receptor beta chain was profiled in a study of breast tumors, draining lymph nodes, adjacent tissues. This clonotype was seen many times. Its matching antigen is unknown. Using its own MiXCR run on the multiplex PCR reads, TCRdb lists one record per CDR3 protein. The profile shows 150,000 to 200,000 distinct CDR3 sequences, 25% to 40% of them singletons. Study conclusions and caveats: Tumor repertoires ranked between lymph nodes and nontumor tissue in diversity, with V and J gene preferences. Tumor and nontumor repertoires were significantly more similar in luminal-like than in basal-like breast cancer.

Breast cancer patients provided tissue from their axillary draining lymph nodes. Germline CDR1 reads LNHDA; CDR2 reads SQIVND (reference sequence). The CDR3 has 12 amino acids. The V end lost 5 bases, the J end lost 5 bases, and 9 bases lay between the germline ends. The receptor was derived from a female donor with breast cancer. Some clones in this sample may be carry-over from other donors' samples. Input material: axillary lymph node tissue. The chain combines TRBV19 with TRBJ1-2; D is unresolved. As DNA, the CDR3 is TGTGCCAGTAGTGCTTGGAATTATGGCTACACCTTC. Its translation: CASSAWNYGYTF.